The T cell receptor (beta chain) described here comes from a study of a mutant IDH1 vaccine in newly diagnosed glioma. Study-level background: Vaccination was launched 4-6 weeks after radiotherapy alone, or with temozolomide cycles. Broader study findings: Detectable vaccine-induced immune responses arose in about 92% of patients.

Time point specified: week 5, during vaccination. Mutant IDH1 20-mer peptide, at 300 ug, made up each vaccine dose, with topical imiquimod. In its sample, this clone was seen once. What it recognizes is unknown. Produced via immunoSEQ multiplex PCR; TCRdb's table is partial and in-frame only. The repertoire holds 45,000 to 70,000 clones, with about 81% as singletons. Germline CDR1 and CDR2: MDHEN and SYDVKM. The ends were cut back, 7 bases at V and 2 bases at J, with 10 bases in the middle. The CDR3 is 13 amino acids. V and J are TRBV28 and TRBJ2-3; no reliable D call. The clonotype originates from a man under 40 with glioma. Specimen: PBMCs, collected from a glioma patient whose treatment included an IDH1 peptide vaccine. The DNA for the CDR3 is TGTGCCAGCACGTCGTCCCTCACAGATACGCAGTATTTT. Translation gives CASTSSLTDTQYF.